This T cell receptor beta chain was recorded in a study of neoadjuvant anti-PD-1 for oral cavity cancer (dated by TCRdb to the early 2020s). In the study overall: Three to four biweekly doses of nivolumab at 3 mg/kg were mostly administered to patients before curative-intent surgical resection. For patients who did not progress, a fourth nivolumab dose was given around day 43, followed by definitive surgical resection on days 50-56. Under RECIST 1.1, patients with complete response, partial response or stable disease were classed as responders, and patients with progression were classed as non-responders. There were 12 patients in the parent correlative cohort, and the response rate was less than 40%. The full study reports these points: Higher pretreatment blood Treg/Th17 ratios correlated with higher pretreatment blood TCRbeta clonality and lower post-treatment tumor TCRbeta clonality. After neoadjuvant nivolumab, non-responders showed significantly higher T cell clonality (Gini index) in PBMCs than responders did. Only a few patients per response group were included in the TCR analyses, and the authors called for validation in larger cohorts.

The time point label on this specimen signifies: before neoadjuvant nivolumab. Patients were newly diagnosed with stage II-IVA oral cavity squamous cell carcinoma and had received no prior systemic or radiation treatment. The cohort was made up of patients with locally advanced, HPV-negative oral cavity squamous cell carcinoma. Peripheral blood mononuclear cells were analyzed directly and were not maintained or expanded in culture. The samples were obtained from a longitudinal correlative study of a single-arm phase II trial testing neoadjuvant nivolumab in oral cavity squamous cell carcinoma. Subject-matched pre- and post-treatment PBMCs and tumors from three responders and three non-responders were subjected to genomic DNA-based TCRbeta sequencing. Peripheral blood mononuclear cells were collected before nivolumab treatment and were collected again after treatment, at the time of surgery. Genomic DNA was isolated from PBMCs using the Maxwell RSC DNA from Cells kit.

For deep sequencing, each PBMC sample was run in six replicates, with libraries mostly built from 400 to 500 ng of input genomic DNA. Following the manufacturer's instructions, the team built TCRbeta libraries using the immunoSEQ hsTCRbeta kit. The completed libraries were mixed into a single pool at 3 nM, then sequenced with an Illumina NovaSeq 6000 S4 flow cell. The authors' analysis ran thus. The immunoSEQ Analyzer was used for raw data preprocessing and quality control. The analysis was restricted to productive rearrangements, with each unique CDR3 amino acid sequence defining a clonotype. Repertoire clonality was estimated as the Gini-Simpson index, computed with the R package tcR. Student's t test was used to compare Gini indices, and Pearson correlation was used to assess associations with tumor size change. TCRdb's version of the immuneACCESS table is confined to in-frame rearrangements and falls short of the full clone set. An unresolved V gene accounts for under half of the shortfall where checked; the remainder is of unknown origin. V and J calls and clone size follow that table, whereas D and trimming were derived from the DNA. The sample table contains about 80,000 clones; only one count was recorded for approximately 84% of them. The ten biggest clones cover around 3.1% of the sample.

A word on this clone: It lacks a known antigen. Base qualities are not provided; no much larger clone lies one nucleotide away.

The sequence was collected from a person between 35 and 79 years old with oral cavity squamous cell carcinoma. Sequenced material: PBMCs, taken before nivolumab (anti-PD-1) treatment.

The CDR3 corresponds to CASSPPTAGSYEQYF. The nucleotide sequence reads TGTGCCAGCAGCCCCCCAACGGCCGGCTCCTACGAGCAGTACTTC. This chain is built from TRBV6-5 and TRBJ2-7; no D gene is confidently identified. CDR1 and CDR2 were assigned from the germline V gene as MNHEY and SVGAGI. Relative to germline, V is 6 bases shorter and J is 0 bases shorter, with 15 bases between their ends. CDR3 length: 15 amino acids, cysteine to phenylalanine. The kept DNA is CDR3 alone, 45 bases in frame from the first base.